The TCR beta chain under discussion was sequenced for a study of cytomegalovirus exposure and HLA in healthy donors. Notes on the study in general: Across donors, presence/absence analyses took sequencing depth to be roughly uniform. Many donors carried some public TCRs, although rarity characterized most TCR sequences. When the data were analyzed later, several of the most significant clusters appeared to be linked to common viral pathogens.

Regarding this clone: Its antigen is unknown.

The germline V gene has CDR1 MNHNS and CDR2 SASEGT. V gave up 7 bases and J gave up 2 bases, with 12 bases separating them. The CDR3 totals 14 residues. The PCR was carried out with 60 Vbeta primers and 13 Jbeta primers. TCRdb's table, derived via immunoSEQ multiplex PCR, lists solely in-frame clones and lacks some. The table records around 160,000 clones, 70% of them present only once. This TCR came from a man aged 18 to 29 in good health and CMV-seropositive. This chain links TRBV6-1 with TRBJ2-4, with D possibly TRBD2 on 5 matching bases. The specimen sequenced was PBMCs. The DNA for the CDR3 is TGTGCCAGCATCTCCACTAGTCCCAAAAACATTCAGTACTTC. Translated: CASISTSPKNIQYF.